This record looks at one TCR beta chain sequence and its context. What it recognizes is unknown. The sample originates from a study of shared clonotypes between healthy human individuals. Overall study context: Per-donor plates numbered three CD4 naive, three CD4 memory, two CD8 naive and one CD8 memory. Study results and caveats: The authors sampled blood alone, and tissue repertoires likely differ. When naive CD4 clonotypes were compared across a handful of donors, 4% to 5.5% were shared.

Repertoires were generated with immunoSEQ multiplex PCR, while TCRdb's copy carries only in-frame clones and drops some. The repertoire consists of about 2.2 million clones, with around 93% occurring once and the leading ten covering more than 1.5%. Naive CD8 cells lacked CD45RO, underwent positive selection for CCR7 and left out terminally differentiated effector memory CD45RA+ cells. This sequence originates from a man between 18 and 29 years old in good health. Some clones in this sample may be carry-over from other donors' samples. Sequencing was done on a sample of naive CD8+ T cells from PBMCs.

Here the CDR3 reads CASSHGVYEQYF. The DNA of the CDR3 is TGTGCCAGCAGCCATGGGGTCTACGAGCAGTACTTC. This chain connects TRBV6-6 to TRBJ2-7; the D is unclear. The CDR3 covers 12 residues. Trimming removed 6 bases at V and 3 bases at J, with 9 bases between. The germline gives CDR1 MNHNY, CDR2 SVGAGI (reference sequence).